One and the same sample provided the 14 T cell receptor beta chains below, sequenced in a study of T cells in Graves' hyperthyroidism and ophthalmopathy. Regions amplified from RNA transcripts were the TCR beta CDR3 regions. The TCR CDR3 first-round RT-PCR relied on the HTBI primer set. Via MiXCR, TCRdb re-called the multiplex PCR reads, giving one row per CDR3 protein. The profile covers 350,000 to 450,000 distinct CDR3 sequences, with roughly 14% appearing a single time and around 10% taken by the ten largest. Input material: blood. Every receptor here comes from a woman in her sixties or seventies with Graves' hyperthyroidism.

Details on this clonotype: A much larger clone is a single base away; this may be a read error. The chain recombines TRBV3-1 with TRBJ2-3; possibly TRBD2 for D (5 bases). This CDR3 contains 15 residues. V lost 4 bases and J lost 2, with 13 bases in between. Germline CDR1 and CDR2: LGHDT and YNNKEL (reference sequence). The CDR3 coding sequence is TGTGCCAGCAGCCCACTAGTCTCCCCCACAGATACGCAGTATTTT. Its translation: CASSPLVSPTDTQYF.

This clonotype was seen repeatedly, ten times or more. The chain's CDR3 is CSAEYSGTSGYEQYF. The DNA for the CDR3 is TGCAGTGCTGAGTATTCCGGGACTAGCGGCTACGAGCAGTACTTC. This chain links TRBV20-1 with TRBJ2-7; 11 positions agree with TRBD2. The CDR3 runs to 15 residues. The ends lost 5 bases at V and 3 bases at J; junction bases unmatched: 9. The V gene's germline CDR1 is DFQATT and CDR2 SNEGSKA (reference sequence).

At least ten counts were recorded for this clonotype. The CDR3 spells CASNVREETQYF. The CDR3 bases are TGTGCCAGCAACGTCAGGGAAGAGACCCAGTACTTC. This sequence joins TRBV2 and TRBJ2-5, with a tentative D call TRBD1 (5 bases). V was shortened by 7 bases and J by 3 bases, with 9 bases between the two germline ends. The CDR3 extends over 12 amino acids. From germline, CDR1 is SNHLY and CDR2 FYNNEI.

The chain carries TRBV7-9 and TRBJ1-6; 8 nucleotides align to TRBD1. Germline CDR1 reads SEHNR; CDR2 reads FQNEAQ (reference sequence). The CDR3 totals 16 residues. The V and J ends lost 1 base and 7 bases, in that order; junction bases with no gene match: 6. In nucleotides, the CDR3 is TGTGCCAGCAGCTTAGTAGTGCAGGGGGCGAATTCACCCCTCCACTTT. Protein product: CASSLVVQGANSPLHF.

This clonotype was seen more than once but under ten times. The chain employs TRBV6-2 or TRBV6-3 and TRBJ2-7; no firm D call. Trimming took 0 bases from V and 2 from J, leaving 8 bases between them. This CDR3 is built from 14 residues. Germline V gives CDR1 MNHEY, CDR2 SVGEGT. The CDR3: CASSYSAVTYEQYF. DNA of the CDR3: TGTGCCAGCAGTTACTCGGCGGTGACCTACGAGCAGTACTTC.

This clonotype was seen a few times. The gene calls are TRBV6-1 and TRBJ1-5; the D gene is possibly TRBD1 (6 bases). The germline V gene has CDR1 MNHNS and CDR2 SASEGT. CDR3 length: 13 amino acids. Trimming took 5 bases from V and 7 from J, leaving 12 bases between them. Here the CDR3 DNA reads TGTGCCAGCAGTTATTTGGGGGGCCAGCCCCAGCATTTT. It translates to CASSYLGGQPQHF.

This clonotype showed up many times. V is TRBV12-5 and J is TRBJ2-7, with D perhaps matching TRBD2 (6 bases). The CDR3 contains 15 residues. V was shortened by 0 bases and J by 4 bases, with 13 bases between the two germline ends. From germline, CDR1 is LGHNT and CDR2 FRNRAP. The CDR3 loop reads CASGLVAEGQYEQYF. CDR3 nucleotide sequence: TGTGCTAGTGGTTTGGTAGCGGAGGGCCAATACGAGCAGTACTTC.

This clonotype was seen more than once but under ten times. The rearrangement joins TRBV29-1 to TRBJ1-2, with unresolved D. V was clipped by 7 bases and J by 8 bases, with 17 bases between them. The CDR3 spans 12 residues. In germline, CDR1 is SQVTM, CDR2 ANQGSEA. CDR3: CSANGPPGGYTF. As DNA, the CDR3 is TGCAGCGCCAACGGGCCCCCGGGGGGCTACACCTTC.

The chain links TRBV3-1 to TRBJ2-7; 7 nucleotides line up with TRBD1. This CDR3 has 14 amino acids. Germline assignment: CDR1 LGHDT and CDR2 YNNKEL (reference sequence). V trimming: 6 bases; J trimming: 5 bases; junction bases outside the gene matches: 10. CDR3 in amino acids: CASSPGTATNEQYF. CDR3 DNA: TGTGCCAGCAGTCCCGGGACAGCCACCAACGAGCAGTACTTC.

This clonotype showed up many times. The CDR3, as DNA: TGTGCCAGCAGCCGCCGAGTCCGGGCCGGGGATACGCAGTATTTT. This sequence encodes CASSRRVRAGDTQYF. The V call is TRBV7-9, the J call TRBJ2-3; D call uncertain. CDR1 is SEHNR, CDR2 FQNEAQ, per germline (reference sequence). V dropped 5 bases and J dropped 6 bases, with 18 bases sitting between them. The CDR3 extends over 15 amino acids. Looking up the rest from reference TRBV7-9 and TRBJ2-3 gives the full variable domain: DTGVSQNPRHKITKRGQNVTFRCDPISEHNRLYWYRQTLGQGPEFLTYFQNEAQLEKSRLLSDRFSAERPKGSFSTLEIQRTEQGDSAMYLCASSRRVRAGDTQYFGPGTRLTVL.

In DNA form, the CDR3 reads TGTGCCAGCAGCCTCGGACTAGCGGGAGCTAGCACAGATACGCAGTATTTT. It encodes CASSLGLAGASTDTQYF. V usage is TRBV5-4 and J usage is TRBJ2-3; the match to TRBD2 covers 13 bases. Looked up from germline, CDR1 is SGHNT and CDR2 is YYREEE (reference sequence). After removal of 4 bases from V and 0 bases from J, the junction contained 5 bases not matched to a gene. The CDR3 totals 17 residues. Together with reference TRBV5-4 and TRBJ2-3, the CDR3 gives the full variable domain: ETGVTQSPTHLIKTRGQQVTLRCSSQSGHNTVSWYQQALGQGPQFIFQYYREEENGRGNFPPRFSGLQFPNYSSELNVNALELDDSALYLCASSLGLAGASTDTQYFGPGTRLTVL.

At least ten counts were recorded for this clonotype. This sequence joins TRBV2 and TRBJ2-2; TRBD1 might be the D (6 bases). CDR1 and CDR2 from the germline V gene are SNHLY and FYNNEI. V shed 2 bases and J shed 1 base, with 8 bases lying between them. The CDR3 has 15 residues. Here the CDR3 reads CASSEPTGNTGELFF. CDR3 nucleotide sequence: TGTGCCAGCAGTGAACCGACAGGGAACACCGGGGAGCTGTTTTTT. Drawing the rest from reference TRBV2 and TRBJ2-2, the complete variable domain is EPEVTQTPSHQVTQMGQEVILRCVPISNHLYFYWYRQILGQKVEFLVSFYNNEISEKSEIFDDQFSVERPDGSNFTLKIRSTKLEDSAMYFCASSEPTGNTGELFFGEGSRLTVL.

There are many counts of this clonotype. The J gene is TRBJ1-1, the V gene TRBV20-1; the match to TRBD1 covers 8 bases. After removal of 3 bases from V and 1 base from J, the junction contained 7 bases not matched to a gene. The CDR3 has 15 amino acids. CDR1 is DFQATT and CDR2 is SNEGSKA in the germline V gene (reference sequence). The chain's CDR3 is CSARDPGGRNTEAFF. DNA for the CDR3: TGCAGTGCTAGGGACCCAGGGGGCAGGAACACTGAAGCTTTCTTT.

The chain joins TRBV7-2 to TRBJ1-5; 7 bases are a match to TRBD1. In germline, CDR1 is SGHTA, CDR2 FQGNSA. The trim removed 5 bases at V and 6 bases at J, leaving 4 bases unmatched. The CDR3 contains 13 residues. Here the CDR3 DNA reads TGTGCCAGCAGCACCCGGGACAGTCAGCCCCAGCATTTT. This codes for CASSTRDSQPQHF.